The 18 T cell receptor beta chains below come from one sample, sequenced in a study of blood T cells in healthy people across ages. Together with a sample-barcoded 5' primer, a J-beta primer mix was included in a second PCR lasting about 6 to 11 cycles. Each CDR3 protein gets one entry after TCRdb re-called the 5' RACE reads with MiXCR. The sample includes approximately 880,000 distinct CDR3 sequences, roughly 43% seen only once; the top ten take 13%. What was sequenced was blood. These receptors originate from a young man in good health.

This clonotype was observed a handful of times. V usage is TRBV7-2 and J usage is TRBJ1-1; 7 nucleotides line up with TRBD1. V lost 3 bases and J lost 3; bases outside the gene matches: 7. The length of the CDR3 is 15 residues. Germline V lookup: CDR1 SGHTA, CDR2 FQGNSA. CDR3 amino acids: CASSFLGTADTEAFF. CDR3 DNA sequence: TGTGCCAGCAGCTTCCTCGGGACAGCGGACACTGAAGCTTTCTTT.

DNA for the CDR3: TGTGCCAGCAGCTTGGGGTGGGGTTATAGCAATCAGCCCCAGCATTTT. Its protein is CASSLGWGYSNQPQHF. V usage is TRBV5-6 and J usage is TRBJ1-5; D remains ambiguous. Trimming left V 0 bases short and J 0 bases short, with 10 bases between. This CDR3 comprises 16 residues. CDR1 SGHDT and CDR2 YYEEEE come from the germline V gene. Variable domain in full (rest from reference TRBV5-6 and TRBJ1-5): DAGVTQSPTHLIKTRGQQVTLRCSPKSGHDTVSWYQQALGQGPQFIFQYYEEEERQRGNFPDRFSGHQFPNYSSELNVNALLLGDSALYLCASSLGWGYSNQPQHFGDGTRLSIL.

CDR3 in amino acids: CATSIGTGRTDTQYF. CDR3 in DNA: TGTGCCACCAGCATAGGGACAGGACGCACAGATACGCAGTATTTT. The chain is built from TRBV15 and TRBJ2-3; 8 nucleotides line up with TRBD1. The CDR3 runs 15 residues. The junction had 4 bases not matched to a gene; V was cut back by 4 bases and J by 1 base. The germline V gene encodes CDR1 LNHNV and CDR2 YYDKDF (reference sequence).

The chain joins TRBV4-2 to TRBJ1-2, with a possible D match to TRBD1 (5 bases). Per germline, CDR1 LGHNA and CDR2 YNFKEQ. Trimming took off 0 bases at V and 5 bases at J, with 10 bases between the two ends. This CDR3 has 14 amino acids. CDR3 in DNA: TGTGCCAGCAGCCAAGAGGGGGACCTATATGGCTACACCTTC. Its protein is CASSQEGDLYGYTF.

This clonotype has just a few counts. This sequence joins TRBV7-9 and TRBJ1-1; the D gene is possibly TRBD1 (6 bases). V gave up 4 bases and J gave up 10 bases, with 10 bases separating them. Germline V CDR1 and CDR2: SEHNR, FQNEAQ (reference sequence). This CDR3 is 11 amino acids long. The CDR3 nucleotides read TGTGCCAGCAGCTCGGGACAAGGAGCTTTCTTT. Its protein is CASSSGQGAFF. Together with reference TRBV7-9 and TRBJ1-1, the CDR3 gives the full variable domain: DTGVSQNPRHKITKRGQNVTFRCDPISEHNRLYWYRQTLGQGPEFLTYFQNEAQLEKSRLLSDRFSAERPKGSFSTLEIQRTEQGDSAMYLCASSSGQGAFFGQGTRLTVV.

This chain connects TRBV27 to TRBJ1-1; no firm D call. Germline-derived CDR1 and CDR2 are MNHEY and SMNVEV (reference sequence). CDR3 size: 15 residues. The V end was cut by 0 bases, the J end by 4 bases, with 12 bases between. The CDR3 loop is CASSLSRVLGTEAFF. The CDR3 DNA is TGTGCCAGCAGTTTATCGAGGGTTTTGGGCACTGAAGCTTTCTTT.

This clonotype has just a few counts. The chain joins TRBV21-1 to TRBJ1-2. TRBV21-1 is a pseudogene locus. The CDR3 has 12 residues. The CDR3 sequence: CASSKVGYGYTF. The DNA of the CDR3 is TGTGCCAGCAGCAAAGTCGGTTATGGCTACACCTTC.

The chain carries TRBV11-3 and TRBJ2-2; unclear D gene. The CDR3 has 12 residues. V lost 5 bases and J 7 bases, leaving 8 bases between the germline ends. The germline CDR1 and CDR2 sequences are SGHNT and YENEEA. This CDR3 reads CASSPFGGELFF. CDR3 sequence (DNA): TGTGCCAGCAGCCCCTTCGGCGGGGAGCTGTTTTTT.

Worth noting for this clonotype: This may be a read error: a much more frequent sequence differs by one nucleotide. This rearrangement joins TRBV13 to TRBJ2-5; D is unclear. The CDR3 is 13 amino acids. CDR1 is PRHDT and CDR2 is FYEKMQ in the germline V gene (reference sequence). The CDR3 DNA is TGTGCCCGCAGCTTAGAAACTGGAGAGACCCAGTACTTC. This gives the protein CARSLETGETQYF.

This clonotype has just a few counts. The chain recombines TRBV3-1 with TRBJ2-5, with D uncertain. Trimming took 2 bases from V and 11 from J, leaving 12 bases between them. CDR1 is LGHDT, CDR2 YNNKEL, per germline (reference sequence). The CDR3 extends over 12 amino acids. In DNA form, the CDR3 reads TGTGCCAGCAGCCAATTAGAGTCTGGACAGTACTTC. It yields the protein CASSQLESGQYF.

V is TRBV3-1 and J is TRBJ1-2; D is ambiguous. The germline V gene has CDR1 LGHDT and CDR2 YNNKEL (reference sequence). Trimming pared 0 bases from V and 4 bases from J, leaving 15 bases between. This CDR3 spans 16 amino acids. CDR3 in amino acids: CASSQDKGVAGYGYTF. The CDR3 bases are TGTGCCAGCAGCCAAGATAAGGGAGTAGCTGGCTATGGCTACACCTTC.

This chain connects TRBV6-4 to TRBJ2-1; D unresolved. Germline CDR1 reads MRHNA; CDR2 reads SNTAGT. The CDR3 spans 8 residues. Trimming left V 2 bases short and J 13 bases short, with 0 bases between. The CDR3 DNA follows: TGTGCCAGCAGTGACCAGTTCTTC. Its protein is CASSDQFF.

The chain links TRBV6-1 to TRBJ2-7, with 9 bases that match TRBD1. V shed 10 bases, J shed 2 bases, and the junction held 9 bases outside the gene matches. Per the germline V gene, CDR1 is MNHNS and CDR2 is SASEGT. The CDR3 has 14 amino acids. DNA of the CDR3: TGTGCCAACAGACCGGGACAGGGCCCCTACGAGCAGTACTTC. Protein product: CANRPGQGPYEQYF.

The chain joins TRBV20-1 to TRBJ2-2; 7 bases line up with TRBD1. The CDR3 sequence is 15 residues long. V dropped 6 bases and J dropped 1; count of bases not matched to a gene: 8. CDR1 and CDR2 (germline): DFQATT, SNEGSKA (reference sequence). The CDR3 region has the DNA TGCAGTGCACGACCGGGACAGAAGAACACCGGGGAGCTGTTTTTT. Translation gives CSARPGQKNTGELFF.

The rearrangement uses TRBV10-3 and TRBJ1-5; a weak D match, TRBD1 (6 bases). This CDR3 contains 15 residues. Per germline, CDR1 ENHRY and CDR2 SYGVKD. V shed 6 bases and J shed 3 bases, with 15 bases lying between them. DNA for the CDR3: TGTGCCATCAGCGCAGGGGTTAGCGACAATCAGCCCCAGCATTTT. Its translation: CAISAGVSDNQPQHF.

The chain couples TRBV6-6 to TRBJ2-7, with D possibly matching TRBD2 (5 bases). Germline V lookup: CDR1 MNHNY, CDR2 SVGAGI (reference sequence). Trimming cost V 11 bases and J 0 bases, with 20 bases left between them. This CDR3 comprises 15 residues. CDR3: CAVPTEGYLSYEQYF. The CDR3 DNA is TGTGCCGTACCAACAGAGGGATACCTCTCCTACGAGCAGTACTTC.

The genes are TRBV5-6 and TRBJ2-1, with 10 bases that match TRBD1. V lost 3 bases to trimming and J lost 7 bases; unmatched junction nucleotides: 1. Germline V gives CDR1 SGHDT, CDR2 YYEEEE. The CDR3 covers 13 residues. The CDR3 here is CASSWTGGNEQFF. In nucleotides, the CDR3 is TGTGCCAGCAGCTGGACAGGGGGGAATGAGCAGTTCTTC.

This clonotype was observed a handful of times. This chain uses TRBV28 with TRBJ2-1, with 7 bases aligning to TRBD1. Germline lookup yields CDR1 MDHEN and CDR2 SYDVKM. The CDR3 runs 13 residues. The V and J ends lost 6 bases and 5 bases, in that order; junction bases with no gene match: 4. The CDR3 here is CASSWDRHNEQFF. CDR3 sequence (DNA): TGTGCCAGCAGCTGGGACAGACACAATGAGCAGTTCTTC.